One TCR beta chain is described in this entry. This clone has just a few counts. The specificity of this receptor is unknown. Base quality data are lacking; no much larger clone is found one base away. The sample is drawn from a study of blood T cell repertoires in COVID-19 (TCRdb year 2020). In the study overall: The collaborator samples originated in the United States, Italy and Spain and spanned the acute and convalescent phases of COVID-19. The prospective study material was composed of cDNA or gDNA derived from T cells, B-cell-depleted T cells, or PBMCs. Subjects who had been exposed to COVID-19, were actively infected with it, or had recovered from it provided the deeply sampled blood TCRbeta repertoires that made up the dataset. A freely available public database, intended as a resource for researchers studying the immune response to SARS-CoV-2, is where the repertoires were released. Samples came from the ongoing ImmuneRACE study (first 160 participants) plus 1,254 subjects from 6 global collaborators. A de-identified subject ID, COVID-19 status, age in years and sex were almost always included in the sample metadata. Where HLA class I and class II types were available, the types were taken from metadata supplied by the sample provider, not from assay-based typing.

From the germline V gene, CDR1 is SGHRS and CDR2 is YFSETQ. Relative to germline, V is missing 3 bases and J is missing 6 bases, with 3 bases of the junction outside any gene match. Measured from the cysteine to the phenylalanine, the CDR3 is 14 residues long. Only the CDR3 portion is preserved as DNA: 42 bases, with reading frame beginning at the first base. Collaborating institutions collected whole blood in K2EDTA tubes following their own protocols. For TCRbeta analysis, collaborators shipped samples as frozen whole blood, isolated PBMCs, or DNA extracted from either of those sample types. Paper-wide results and their limitations: Clinical and demographic metadata were provided uncurated, with the amount varying by source and participant.

TCRbeta CDR3 regions were amplified from genomic DNA using the immunoSEQ Assay, a bias-controlled multiplex PCR. The study's own analysis went as follows. The number of nucleated cells in each sample was estimated from the amplification of reference gene primers within the assay. To quantify the absolute abundance of each unique TCRbeta CDR3 rearrangement, sequence reads were collapsed and filtered. For each sample, productive Simpson clonality was calculated as the square root of Simpson's diversity index over productive rearrangements. The clones in this table, taken by TCRdb from immuneACCESS, are in-frame only. Not every clone is retained; where verified, under half of the shortfall comes from an unresolved V gene, and the cause of the rest is unknown. Clone size and the V and J calls come from that table; the DNA yielded D and trimming. This sample gives 200,000 to 250,000 clones in total; roughly four fifths of them show up just once. The ten largest make up over 3.5% of the sample.

The chain employs TRBV5-1 and TRBJ1-4; 9 bases in the junction line up with TRBD1. This TCR was sampled from a woman between 70 and 85 years old with acute or convalescent COVID-19. The sequenced sample consisted of peripheral blood. CDR3 protein: CASSWDRVDEKLFF. The DNA reads as follows: TGCGCCAGCAGCTGGGACAGGGTTGATGAAAAACTGTTTTTT.